This TCR beta chain is drawn from a study of T-cell memory formation after mild COVID-19. Study background: TCR clusters were mostly confined to one donor each. Study-level points and caveats: Clones which contracted sat mainly in CM and EM if CD4+, and in EMRA if CD8+. Within pre-infection memory, some responding clones were found, suggesting cross-reactive memory joined.

TCR alpha and TCR beta cDNA libraries with sample barcodes and UMIs came from 5'RACE using constant-segment primers. Via MiXCR, TCRdb re-called the 5' RACE reads, giving one row per CDR3 protein. Among more than 250,000 distinct CDR3 sequences, about 16% were seen once, and the ten largest hold 23%. Deletions cut 1 base from V and 5 bases from J, with 8 bases between. Germline loops: CDR1 SNHLY, CDR2 FYNNEI. This CDR3 is 13 amino acids long. To note about this clonotype: Its antigen remains unidentified.

The source material was PBMCs or a T cell subset sorted from them (not recorded which). The source is a man in his late teens or twenties who had mild COVID-19 (a few samples of this study predate the infection). Cell type and time point are not known. This sequence joins TRBV2 and TRBJ1-2, with a weak D call TRBD1 (5 bases). DNA for the CDR3: TGTGCCAGCAGTGAAGGACAGATGTATGGCTACACCTTC. Encoded protein: CASSEGQMYGYTF.